The present TCR beta chain was sequenced within a study of blood T cell repertoires in COVID-19. The table came from immunoSEQ multiplex PCR; TCRdb's copy has only in-frame clones and leaves some out. The table lists 55,000 to 80,000 clones, 70% to 90% of them singletons, with 9% to 15% in the top ten. The germline gives CDR1 SGHAT, CDR2 FQNNGV. The CDR3 runs 15 residues. With V trimmed by 4 bases and J by 9 bases, 9 bases remained unmatched. J is TRBJ2-1 and V is TRBV11-2; the match to TRBD2 covers 10 bases. Sequencing was performed on peripheral blood. The sequence was collected from a human donor in a cohort sampled during active COVID-19. The CDR3 loop reads CASSSSSLAGVEQFF. CDR3 coding DNA: TGTGCCAGCAGCTCTAGCAGCCTAGCGGGGGTTGAGCAGTTCTTC.